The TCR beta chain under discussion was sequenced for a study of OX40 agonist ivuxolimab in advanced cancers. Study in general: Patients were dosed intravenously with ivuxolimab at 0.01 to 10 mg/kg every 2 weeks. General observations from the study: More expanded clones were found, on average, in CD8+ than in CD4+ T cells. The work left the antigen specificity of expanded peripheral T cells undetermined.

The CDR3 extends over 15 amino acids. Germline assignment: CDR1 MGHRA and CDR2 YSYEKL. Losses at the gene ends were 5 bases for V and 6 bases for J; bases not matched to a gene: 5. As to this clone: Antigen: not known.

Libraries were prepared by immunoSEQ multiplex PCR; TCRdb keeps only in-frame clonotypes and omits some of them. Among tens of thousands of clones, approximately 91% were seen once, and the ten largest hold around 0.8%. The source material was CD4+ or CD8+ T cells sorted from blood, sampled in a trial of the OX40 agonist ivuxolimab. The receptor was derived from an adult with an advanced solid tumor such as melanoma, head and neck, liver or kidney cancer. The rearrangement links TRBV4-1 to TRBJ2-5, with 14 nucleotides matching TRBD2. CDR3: CASSSGTSGRQTQYF. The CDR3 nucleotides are TGCGCCAGCAGCTCCGGGACTAGCGGGAGACAGACCCAGTACTTC.